This TCR beta chain was identified during a study of technical replicates of blood from a few donors. TCRdb's copy holds only in-frame clones and misses some; the assay was immunoSEQ multiplex PCR. The profile covers about 81,000 clones, with more than 90% appearing a single time and roughly 0.37% taken by the ten largest. CDR1 is SGDLS, CDR2 YYNGEE, per germline. CDR3 length: 15 amino acids. The trim removed 2 bases at V and 3 bases at J, leaving 8 bases unmatched. This sequence was found in a human donor in good health. The chain uses TRBV9 and TRBJ2-7, with 7 bases matching TRBD1. The sequenced sample was T cells isolated from PBMCs. The CDR3 region is CASSVTGTAFYEQYF. Written as DNA, the CDR3 is TGTGCCAGCAGCGTTACCGGGACAGCTTTCTACGAGCAGTACTTC.